The 8 T cell receptor beta chains below were found in one sample sequenced in a study of T-cell reconstitution after alpha-beta-depleted transplantation in children. Unique molecular identifiers were used to barcode this TCRbeta library. MiXCR was run by TCRdb on the PCR reads, yielding one entry per CDR3 protein. The sample holds a few hundred thousand distinct CDR3 sequences; around 9.6% are singletons and the top ten take about 6%. The sequences come from PBMCs from the stem cell graft donor, collected from the stem cell graft. These receptors were taken from a human donor who donated a stem cell graft to a child with acute lymphoblastic leukemia.

This clonotype was seen more than once but under ten times. V usage is TRBV7-2 and J usage is TRBJ2-3; the D gene is possibly TRBD1 (6 bases). Germline loops: CDR1 SGHTA, CDR2 FQGNSA. This CDR3 has 14 amino acids. Trimming shortened V by 5 bases and J by 1 base, and 10 bases separated the two germline ends. The CDR3 region is CASSSRQGTDTQYF. DNA for the CDR3: TGTGCCAGCAGCAGCAGACAGGGCACAGATACGCAGTATTTT.

In its sample, this clonotype was seen a few times. This chain joins TRBV6-1 and TRBJ1-5; TRBD1 matches at 7 bases. With V trimmed by 6 bases and J by 1 base, 3 bases remained unmatched. The CDR3 has 14 residues. CDR1 is MNHNS and CDR2 is SASEGT in the germline V gene. Here the CDR3 DNA reads TGTGCCAGCAGGACAGGGAAAAGCAATCAGCCCCAGCATTTT. Residues: CASRTGKSNQPQHF.

This clonotype showed up many times. The chain uses TRBV25-1 and TRBJ1-1, with TRBD1 as a possible D gene (6 bases). Germline V gene sequence: CDR1 MGHDK, CDR2 SYGVNS. CDR3 length: 14 residues. V was shortened by 4 bases and J by 6 bases, with 15 bases between the two germline ends. The CDR3 here is CASSGSQGHAEAFF. The CDR3 bases are TGTGCCAGCAGTGGTTCACAGGGCCACGCTGAAGCTTTCTTT.

This clonotype was counted ten times or more. The chain employs TRBV25-1 and TRBJ1-1, with 9 nucleotides matching TRBD1. The CDR3 runs to 17 residues. V trimming: 6 bases; J trimming: 4 bases; junction bases outside the gene matches: 15. Germline CDR1 reads MGHDK; CDR2 reads SYGVNS. CDR3 nucleotides: TGTGCCAGCAGGGACACCCGGGACAGGGTTAGATTCACTGAAGCTTTCTTT. Amino acids: CASRDTRDRVRFTEAFF.

This clonotype was counted many times. The chain links TRBV10-3 to TRBJ1-5; maybe TRBD1 (5 bases). CDR3 size: 14 residues. The V end lost 6 bases, the J end lost 1 base, and 10 bases lay between the germline ends. Germline CDR1 ENHRY, CDR2 SYGVKD. The DNA of the CDR3 is TGTGCCATCAGACAGGTGGGAAGCAATCAGCCCCAGCATTTT. Translation gives CAIRQVGSNQPQHF.

The genes are TRBV12-3 or TRBV12-4 and TRBJ2-1; possible D gene TRBD2, 5 bases. The length of the CDR3 is 12 residues. Trimming left V 2 bases short and J 12 bases short, with 11 bases between. This CDR3 is CASSLSSEGQFF. The CDR3 DNA is TGTGCCAGCAGTTTATCAAGTGAGGGGCAGTTCTTC.

This clonotype has only a few counts. J is TRBJ1-5 and V is TRBV7-9; D not certain. Trimming took off 4 bases at V and 4 bases at J, with 5 bases between the two ends. CDR3 length: 12 amino acids. Germline CDR1 and CDR2: SEHNR and FQNEAQ (reference sequence). CDR3 protein: CASSSLNQPQHF. CDR3 DNA: TGTGCCAGCAGCTCACTAAATCAGCCCCAGCATTTT.

This sequence joins TRBV7-9 and TRBJ1-1, with 7 bases aligning to TRBD1. The CDR3 loop spans 14 amino acids. Germline CDR1 reads SEHNR; CDR2 reads FQNEAQ (reference sequence). V lost 2 bases to trimming and J lost 7 bases; unmatched junction nucleotides: 7. The CDR3 loop is CASSLPENRGEAFF. CDR3 bases: TGTGCCAGCAGCTTACCGGAGAACAGGGGTGAAGCTTTCTTT. The full variable domain, with the rest looked up from reference TRBV7-9 and TRBJ1-1, is DTGVSQNPRHKITKRGQNVTFRCDPISEHNRLYWYRQTLGQGPEFLTYFQNEAQLEKSRLLSDRFSAERPKGSFSTLEIQRTEQGDSAMYLCASSLPENRGEAFFGQGTRLTVV.